The 2 T cell receptor beta chains listed next were all sequenced from one sample in a study of T cells in Graves' hyperthyroidism and ophthalmopathy. Authors of the study amplified TCR beta CDR3 regions from RNA transcripts. TCR CDR3 regions were first amplified by RT-PCR with HTBI primers. One entry per CDR3 protein results from TCRdb running MiXCR on the multiplex PCR reads. The table shows 600,000 to 750,000 distinct CDR3 sequences, with approximately 15% occurring only once. Sequencing input: blood. These receptors were taken from a man aged 45-65 years with Graves' hyperthyroidism.

This clonotype was observed a handful of times. The rearrangement links TRBV5-1 to TRBJ2-2, with 9 bases identical to TRBD2. The V and J ends lost 0 bases and 1 base, in that order; junction bases with no gene match: 10. CDR1 is SGHRS and CDR2 is YFSETQ in the germline V gene. The CDR3 runs to 19 residues. CDR3 in DNA: TGCGCCAGCAGCTTGGCCGCGGCTAGCGGGAATTTGAACACCGGGGAGCTGTTTTTT. This codes for CASSLAAASGNLNTGELFF.

This clonotype appeared many times. This chain uses TRBV28 with TRBJ1-5; the D gene is possibly TRBD1 (6 bases). The CDR3 runs to 17 residues. V lost 5 bases to trimming and J lost 2 bases, with 19 bases between them. Germline CDR1 MDHEN, CDR2 SYDVKM. CDR3 coding DNA: TGTGCCAGCAGTCGTACGTACAGGGTGGGGGGCAATCAGCCCCAGCATTTT. Its protein product is CASSRTYRVGGNQPQHF.